The T cell receptor beta chain under discussion was sequenced for a study of shared clonotypes between healthy human individuals (dated by TCRdb to about 2020). Some background on the complete study: A couple of women and a few men aged 18 to 49 years were included in the cohort. For each donor, three plates each were used for CD4 naive and CD4 memory, two plates were used for CD8 naive, and one plate was used for CD8 memory. Blood TCR repertoires of a handful of healthy adults were deeply sequenced to estimate repertoire size and the extent of clonotype sharing between individuals. To increase sequencing depth and limit assay-specific biases, different laboratories used diverse techniques to prepare libraries and sequence TCR repertoires. Between about 0.85 and 9.5 billion PBMCs per donor were obtained by leukapheresis. Points the paper makes about the study in general: Incomplete sequencing was indicated by rarefaction of sorted-subset datasets, despite the large sequencing depth. Larger estimated clonotype richness was generally found for naive subsets than for memory subsets. Across several donors, approximately 5% of naive CD4, roughly 3.4% of naive CD8, 2.3% of memory CD4, and under 0.45% of memory CD8 clonotypes were shared. Pairwise subsampling indicated that sequencing depth was expected to affect the degree of clonotype sharing among donors. Because the study included only a small number of donors, the genetic and exposure-history diversity represented was limited. Higher generation probabilities were observed for clonotypes shared by all four sorted-subset donors than for non-shared clonotypes. Sampling was restricted to blood, and TCR repertoires in tissues likely differ from the TCR repertoires found in blood.

TCR CDR3 regions were amplified from genomic DNA by multiplex PCR using the deep immunoSEQ assay. Genomic DNA extracted from each cell subset was distributed evenly over all wells of several immunoSEQ 96-well plates, and each plate served as one replicate. For sorted subsets, approximately 190 ng of genomic DNA, equivalent to around 31,000 T cell genomes, went into each replicate PCR. Purified libraries were measured with a Qubit 3.0 fluorometer, size-checked on a Bioanalyzer 2100, and measured again with the KAPA Library Quantification kit. Every immunoSEQ 96-well plate was sequenced on a separate single-read 150-cycle Illumina NextSeq 550 flow cell. Per the authors' processing: Because the immunoSEQ output held only junctional sequences and lacked quality scores, the filtering could not match the filtering applied to full-length reads. To assign V/J genes and CDR3, sequences were annotated using PyIR, a Python wrapper for IgBLAST v1.9, with IMGT germline references. Any read was removed if the V/J assignment was weak (E-value above 1e-6), the CDR3 was missing, or the read contained stop codons, out-of-frame junctions, or ambiguous translated residues. V3J clonotypes were defined as sequences sharing the same inferred V gene, J gene, and CDR3 amino acid sequence. Percentage overlap between repertoires was computed as shared unique clonotypes divided by the size of the smaller repertoire. RTK rarefaction, the Chao1 estimator, and Recon v2.1 estimates of unobserved clonotypes were used to assess repertoire richness. Generation probabilities for all TCRbeta clonotypes obtained by the gDNA method from a handful of donors were computed using OLGA. TCRdb holds this immuneACCESS table with in-frame rearrangements only. Some clones are missing; in checked studies, unresolved V genes explain under half, and the rest has no known cause. The V and J calls and clone size were taken over from that table, and D and trimming were inferred from the DNA. This sample gives about 2.1 million clones in total; 85% to 95% of them show up just once. The top ten clonotypes cover under 2% of the sample.

Reading the germline V gene gives CDR1 MDHEN and CDR2 SYDVKM. Between the V and J ends, shortened by 5 bases and 4 bases respectively, the junction contains 15 bases. The CDR3, cysteine through phenylalanine, is 15 amino acids long. Kept here is only the CDR3 DNA, which spans 45 bases and is read in frame from base 1. Notes on this clone: Its antigen remains undetermined. No much larger clone is present one base from it, and per-base qualities are unavailable.

CD8 naive samples were CD45RO-negative cells positively selected for CCR7, giving a CD45RA+CCR7+ population that excluded TemRA cells. Healthy HIV-negative adults with no recently reported acute infections or vaccinations were included as donors. All donors were Caucasian adults living in Nashville, Tennessee, USA. Blood was collected by leukapheresis, and PBMCs were isolated by Ficoll-Histopaque density gradient centrifugation and then cryopreserved in liquid nitrogen vapor phase. Analytical flow cytometry was used to check the purity and quantity of every magnetically sorted T cell population. Genomic DNA was isolated from every sorted fraction and measured by UV absorbance on a Nanodrop 2000c.

This sequence originates from a man aged 18 to 35 in good health. Some clones in this sample may be carry-over from other donors' samples. The sample comprised naive CD8+ T cells from PBMCs. Taken with the paper, the label for cell subset or site translates to: CD45RA+CCR7+. The rearrangement combines TRBV28 with TRBJ1-3, with the D gene not confidently named. The bases are TGTGCCAGCAGTCCACCGAGGGTGGTAGGAAACACCATATATTTT. Its translation reads: CASSPPRVVGNTIYF.